This paragraph covers one T cell receptor (beta chain) sequence. Profiling relied on immunoSEQ multiplex PCR, and the TCRdb table lists in-frame clones only, not all of them. The table shows 1.4 million or so clones, with approximately 98.5% occurring only once. Trimming took off 4 bases at V and 1 base at J, with 10 bases between the two ends. Germline V gene data show CDR1 as MNHNS and CDR2 as SASEGT. The CDR3 sequence is 14 residues long. Researchers partitioned CD4+ cells into CD45RA+ naive and CD45RA-negative memory subsets. This specimen comes from a study of shared clonotypes between healthy human individuals.

The chain joins TRBV6-1 to TRBJ1-2; D is ambiguous. The sample comprised naive CD4+ T cells sorted from blood. Subset described: CD45RA+ positively selected. This clonotype originated in a man younger than 45 in good health. The CDR3, as DNA: TGTGCCAGCAGTGGGTTACAGAATAACTATGGCTACACCTTC. Encoded protein: CASSGLQNNYGYTF.